A selection of T cell receptor beta chains follows, all from one sample in a study of early T cells in non-severe SARS-CoV-2 infection. Via MiXCR, TCRdb re-called the 5' RACE reads, giving one row per CDR3 protein. Among some 64,000 distinct CDR3 sequences listed, 8% to 9% were seen once. This sample comprised whole blood, obtained at baseline. Every receptor here comes from an adult who was a healthcare worker with PCR-confirmed SARS-CoV-2 infection or an uninfected control (not recorded which). The CDR3 runs from the conserved cysteine through the conserved F or W. Each record gives: D gene, V gene, J gene, clone size, CDR3 DNA, CDR3 protein. A D gene is named only where the DNA matches it firmly. Size tells how often a clone was seen (once, few, many) or the class of an expanded clone, and some rows leave it out.

>.|TRBV7-2|TRBJ2-2|many
TGTGCCAGCAGCTTAGACGGTAGCCCCACCGGGGAGCTGTTTTTT
CASSLDGSPTGELFF
>.|TRBV11-2|TRBJ2-2|.
TGTGCCAGCAGCTCGCGACAGTTGGAGGGCGGGGAGCTGTTTTTT
CASSSRQLEGGELFF
>TRBD2|TRBV5-4|TRBJ2-1|few
TGTGCCAGCAGCTTTAAGACCGGGACTAGCGGGACGTACAATGAGCAGTTCTTC
CASSFKTGTSGTYNEQFF
>.|TRBV5-6|TRBJ2-1|few
TGTGCCAGCAGCCAGAGGGGCGGAAACTACAATGAGCAGTTCTTC
CASSQRGGNYNEQFF
>TRBD1|TRBV6-1|TRBJ2-3|.
TGTGCCAGCAGTGAAGCGAGGACAGGGGTAACAGATACGCAGTATTTT
CASSEARTGVTDTQYF
>.|TRBV2|TRBJ1-2|many
TGTGCCAGCAGTGAAGCCCGGACAAGCTATGGCTACACCTTC
CASSEARTSYGYTF
>TRBD2|TRBV4-1|TRBJ2-2|.
TGCGCCAGCAGCGTTCCCCCGGGACTAGCGGAGAACACCGGGGAGCTGTTTTTT
CASSVPPGLAENTGELFF
>.|TRBV7-2|TRBJ2-6|many
TGTGCCAGCAGCTTAGAGTCCATATTCGGTGGGGCCAACGTCCTGACTTTC
CASSLESIFGGANVLTF
>.|TRBV7-6|TRBJ2-5|few
TGTGCCAGCAGCAGCAGGGGATCGGTTGAGACCCAGTACTTC
CASSSRGSVETQYF
>TRBD1|TRBV11-2|TRBJ1-1|many
TGTGCCAGCAGCTTAAACCTAAGGACAGGGGGTGTAGGTTCTGAAGCTTTCTTT
CASSLNLRTGGVGSEAFF
>.|TRBV15|TRBJ1-1|.
TGTGCCACCAGCAGAGTGGCAGGTCCAGGAGTTCGTTCCCAACTCACTGAAGCTTTCTTT
CATSRVAGPGVRSQLTEAFF
>.|TRBV25-1|TRBJ1-3|few
TGTGCCAGCAGTGAGAGGGACTTCTCTGGAAACACCATATATTTT
CASSERDFSGNTIYF
>TRBD1|TRBV5-6|TRBJ1-1|.
TGTGCCAGCAGCTTGGGGACAGGGGGTCGGGTCACTGAAGCTTTCTTT
CASSLGTGGRVTEAFF
>.|TRBV18|TRBJ2-1|few
TGTGCCAGCTCACCATCTCTATCTAGCAGTGATGAGCAGTTCTTC
CASSPSLSSSDEQFF
>.|TRBV30|TRBJ1-2|many
TGTGCCTGGAGTACCGGCGGGGGAGGTAACTATGGCTACACCTTC
CAWSTGGGGNYGYTF
>.|TRBV7-8|TRBJ1-1|.
TGTGCCAGCAGCTTAGTTGGGGGGTCCTCTGAAGCTTTCTTT
CASSLVGGSSEAFF
>TRBD2|TRBV12-5|TRBJ2-5|.
TGTGCTAGTCGGGCTAGCGGGAGTGAGGAGACCCAGTACTTC
CASRASGSEETQYF
>.|TRBV7-2|TRBJ2-3|.
TGTGCCAGCAGCAAGGAGGGGACAGATACGCAGTATTTT
CASSKEGTDTQYF
>.|TRBV30|TRBJ1-1|many
TGTGCCTGGAGGGGGAACACTGAAGCTTTCTTT
CAWRGNTEAFF
>.|TRBV11-3|TRBJ2-1|few
TGTGCCAGCTCATATGGAGAGTCCGATGAGCAGTTCTTC
CASSYGESDEQFF
>.|TRBV2|TRBJ1-2|.
TGTGCCAGCAGTGAACGGATATATGGCTACACCTTC
CASSERIYGYTF
>.|TRBV5-6|TRBJ2-2|many
TGTGCCAGCAGCTTGCCCGACAGCGAGGGGCCCGGGGAGCTGTTTTTT
CASSLPDSEGPGELFF
>.|TRBV6-2/TRBV6-3|TRBJ1-5|many
TGTGCCAGCGGGTTTCAGCCCCAGCATTTT
CASGFQPQHF
>.|TRBV5-1|TRBJ1-6|few
TGCGCCAGCAGCTTGGCCGGGGCAGGACGTTCACCCCTCCACTTT
CASSLAGAGRSPLHF
>.|TRBV10-3|TRBJ1-1|.
TGTGCCATCAGTCGGACTCCGGCGGACACTGAAGCTTTCTTT
CAISRTPADTEAFF
>.|TRBV6-5|TRBJ2-2|many
TGTGCCAGCAGTTACTCGCCGGGCACCGGGGAGCTGTTTTTT
CASSYSPGTGELFF
>TRBD1|TRBV7-2|TRBJ2-7|many
TGTGCCAGCAGTCGGGACAGGGCAGAGCAGTACTTC
CASSRDRAEQYF
>TRBD2|TRBV4-2|TRBJ2-1|many
TGTGCCAGCAGCCAAGCCGTGGGCGGGGGAGATTCCTACAATGAGCAGTTCTTC
CASSQAVGGGDSYNEQFF
>.|TRBV5-6|TRBJ2-2|many
TGTGCCAGCAGCTTGGTGGTGGGATTCACCGGGGAGCTGTTTTTT
CASSLVVGFTGELFF
>TRBD2|TRBV25-1|TRBJ2-1|.
TGTGCCAGCAGTGATTCAGGGACTAGCGGGAGCAGGGATGAGCAGTTCTTC
CASSDSGTSGSRDEQFF
>TRBD2|TRBV6-4|TRBJ2-1|.
TGTGCCAGCAGTGACTCACTAGCGGGGGCCTCCTACAATGAGCAGTTCTTC
CASSDSLAGASYNEQFF
>TRBD2|TRBV20-1|TRBJ2-5|few
TGCAGTGCTAGGGAAAGACTAGCGGGAGCAGAAGAGACCCAGTACTTC
CSARERLAGAEETQYF
>TRBD1|TRBV20-1|TRBJ2-7|.
TGCAGTGCTCCCGGGACAGGGGGCTGGGAGCAGTACTTC
CSAPGTGGWEQYF
>.|TRBV7-9|TRBJ1-4|few
TGTGCCAGCACCACTAGTGAGGAAAAACTGTTTTTT
CASTTSEEKLFF
>TRBD1|TRBV12-3/TRBV12-4|TRBJ2-1|.
TGTGCCAGCAGGAAGTGGCAGGGGGTCTACAATGAGCAGTTCTTC
CASRKWQGVYNEQFF
>TRBD2|TRBV7-6|TRBJ2-5|.
TGTGCCAGCAGCCCTAGGCGGGGGGGTATCCAAGAGACCCAGTACTTC
CASSPRRGGIQETQYF
>.|TRBV20-1|TRBJ1-3|many
TGCAGTGCGCGCTACAGGGAGGCTGGAAACACCATATATTTT
CSARYREAGNTIYF
>TRBD2|TRBV7-2|TRBJ2-7|many
TGTGCCAGCAGCTTAGGAGCGGGGGCCCTCTACGAGCAGTACTTC
CASSLGAGALYEQYF
>TRBD2|TRBV20-1|TRBJ2-3|.
TGCAGTGCTAGACTAGCGGGAGTAGCTGATACGCAGTATTTT
CSARLAGVADTQYF
>TRBD2|TRBV19|TRBJ2-5|few
TGTGCCAGTAGTATTAAAACCGGGACTAGCGACGAGACCCAGTACTTC
CASSIKTGTSDETQYF
>.|TRBV5-4|TRBJ1-1|few
TGTGCCAGCAGCTTGGACTCATACACTGAAGCTTTCTTT
CASSLDSYTEAFF
>TRBD2|TRBV3-1|TRBJ2-2|.
TGTGCCAGCAGCCAAGGATTAGCGGGAGTCACGAACACCGGGGAGCTGTTTTTT
CASSQGLAGVTNTGELFF
>TRBD1|TRBV7-3|TRBJ2-1|many
TGTGCCAGCAGCCAAGGACAGGGGGAAGCGGATGAGCAGTTCTTC
CASSQGQGEADEQFF
>.|TRBV20-1|TRBJ2-3|many
TGCAGTGCGTGGGACGGCACAGATACGCAGTATTTT
CSAWDGTDTQYF
>.|TRBV4-2|TRBJ2-1|many
TGTGCCAGCAGCCAAGCCGGGACTTCCCCGCGACAGCAGTTCTTC
CASSQAGTSPRQQFF
>.|TRBV18|TRBJ2-1|many
TGTGCCAGCTCGTGGGGAAATAGGGACAATGAGCAGTTCTTC
CASSWGNRDNEQFF
>.|TRBV11-2|TRBJ2-5|.
TGTGCCAGCAGCCAAAACGTGGAGACCCAGTACTTC
CASSQNVETQYF
>.|TRBV6-2/TRBV6-3|TRBJ1-2|many
TGTGCCAGCAGTTGGACAGTCAAGGGCTACACCTTC
CASSWTVKGYTF
>.|TRBV20-1|TRBJ2-1|.
TGCAGTGCTAGTGACCCGAATTGGAGGAATGAGCAGTTCTTC
CSASDPNWRNEQFF
>.|TRBV18|TRBJ1-1|.
TGTGCCAGCTCGCCCGGATTAGGCCGGAACACTGAAGCTTTCTTT
CASSPGLGRNTEAFF
>TRBD2|TRBV11-1|TRBJ2-3|many
TGTGCCAGCAGCCCAAGCGGGGTTCCGAGGGGCGATTTT
CASSPSGVPRGDF
>.|TRBV4-1|TRBJ2-7|.
TGCGCCAGCAGCCATCTCTACGAGCAGTACTTC
CASSHLYEQYF
>TRBD1|TRBV5-6|TRBJ2-7|.
TGTGCCAGCAGCCCGCCCTGGGGGACAGGGATTTACGAGCAGTACTTC
CASSPPWGTGIYEQYF
>TRBD1|TRBV7-2|TRBJ2-7|few
TGTGCCAGCAGCTCTAATAGGGGGCCTCTTCAGTACTTC
CASSSNRGPLQYF
>TRBD2|TRBV3-1|TRBJ2-3|.
TGTGCCAGCAGCCAACTAGCGGGAGGCGGGGATACGCAGTATTTT
CASSQLAGGGDTQYF
>TRBD2|TRBV10-3|TRBJ2-1|.
TGTGCCATCAGTGCTAGGACTAGCGGAGGGATTTACAATGAGCAGTTCTTC
CAISARTSGGIYNEQFF
>.|TRBV29-1|TRBJ2-3|few
TGCAGCGTCCGACCTGATACTGCAGATACGCAGTATTTT
CSVRPDTADTQYF
>.|TRBV18|TRBJ1-2|many
TGTGCCAGCTCACCTGGTGCAGACAACTATGGCTACACCTTC
CASSPGADNYGYTF
>TRBD1|TRBV9|TRBJ1-2|many
TGTGCCAGCAGCGTAATGACAGGGAACTATGGCTACACCTTC
CASSVMTGNYGYTF
>.|TRBV11-1|TRBJ2-7|few
TGTGCCAGCAGCTTAGGGTACGCTAGCGAAAAGGCCTACGAGCAGTACTTC
CASSLGYASEKAYEQYF